These 21 T cell receptor beta chains share one sample of origin, sequenced in a study of T cell repertoires in ileal Crohn's disease. Documented time point: proximal margin of the surgical specimen (macroscopically non-inflamed). TCRdb's table, derived via immunoSEQ multiplex PCR, lists solely in-frame clones and lacks some. The sample lists 2,000 or so clones, approximately 79% occurring once. Sequenced sample: ileal tissue. The receptors were gathered from an adult with Crohn's disease.

This chain joins TRBV5-1 and TRBJ2-5; D unresolved. Germline V lookup: CDR1 SGHRS, CDR2 YFSETQ. V lost 0 bases, J lost 5 bases, and 8 bases lay in between. CDR3 length equals 13 residues. In DNA, the CDR3 is TGCGCCAGCAGCTTGGGGACCCCGGAGACCCAGTACTTC. It specifies CASSLGTPETQYF.

This rearrangement joins TRBV6-6 to TRBJ1-6; D may be TRBD1 (5 bases). With 10 bases removed from V and 8 bases from J, the gap between germline ends came to 15 bases. This CDR3 region has 13 residues. Germline CDR1 reads MNHNY; CDR2 reads SVGAGI (reference sequence). The CDR3 loop reads CAITPQGDSPLHF. For the CDR3, the DNA is TGTGCCATCACCCCTCAGGGTGATTCACCCCTCCACTTT.

This clone was picked up a small number of times. This chain uses TRBV7-5 with TRBJ1-5. TRBV7-5 is annotated as a pseudogene. CDR3 length: 16 residues. DNA of the CDR3: TGTGTCAGAAGCCGGCGGGAAATTAGGGGCAATCAGCCCCAGCATTTT. Its translation is CVRSRREIRGNQPQHF.

The chain recombines TRBV2 with TRBJ1-5; D is perhaps TRBD1 (6 bases). Looked up from germline, CDR1 is SNHLY and CDR2 is FYNNEI. Trimming shortened V by 7 bases and J by 7 bases, and 14 bases separated the two germline ends. The CDR3 has 13 amino acids. CDR3 DNA sequence: TGTGCCAGCACGTGGGAGGGGGGCCAGCCCCAGCATTTT. It specifies CASTWEGGQPQHF.

This chain uses TRBV5-1 with TRBJ2-2, with 10 bases matching TRBD2. Trimming at V came to 3 bases and at J to 7 bases, leaving 3 bases not matched to a gene. This CDR3 spans 14 amino acids. Germline loops: CDR1 SGHRS, CDR2 YFSETQ. This chain's CDR3 is CASSSQRGGGELFF. For the CDR3, the DNA is TGCGCCAGCAGCTCCCAGCGGGGGGGCGGGGAGCTGTTTTTT.

This clone occurred once. This chain joins TRBV2 and TRBJ1-2; no reliable D call. Trimming took 6 bases from V and 4 from J, leaving 12 bases between them. The germline CDR1 and CDR2 sequences are SNHLY and FYNNEI. The CDR3 spans 13 residues. The CDR3 coding sequence is TGTGCCAGCAGAGCGAGAACGGCCTATGGCTACACCTTC. It encodes CASRARTAYGYTF.

The chain recombines TRBV2 with TRBJ2-6; TRBD2 might be the D (5 bases). The CDR3 length is 14 residues. Germline CDR1 is SNHLY and CDR2 is FYNNEI. Trimming stripped 9 bases from V and 5 bases from J, with 14 bases between. The CDR3 reads CAREAENRANVLTF. For the CDR3, the DNA is TGTGCCAGAGAAGCGGAAAACCGGGCCAACGTCCTGACTTTC.

A note on this clone: At the DNA level, this CDR3 is encoded by other sequences in the same sample as well. The V and J genes are TRBV28 and TRBJ2-7; D could derive from TRBD1 or TRBD2 (5 bases each). The CDR3 spans 12 residues. V gave up 4 bases and J gave up 2 bases, with 6 bases separating them. Germline V gene data show CDR1 as MDHEN and CDR2 as SYDVKM. The CDR3 nucleotides are TGTGCCAGCAGTTCGGGGCCCTACGAGCAGTACTTC. Translating gives CASSSGPYEQYF.

The chain carries TRBV4-2 and TRBJ1-4, with 7 bases matching TRBD1. Germline trimming cut 1 base from V and 6 bases from J; bases unmatched to any gene: 5. The germline gives CDR1 LGHNA, CDR2 YNFKEQ. The CDR3 runs 15 residues. CDR3 loop: CASSQAPGGDEKLFF. CDR3 DNA: TGTGCCAGCAGCCAAGCCCCAGGGGGGGATGAAAAACTGTTTTTT.

This clone appeared once. The chain employs TRBV5-5 and TRBJ2-6; TRBD2 agrees at 12 bases. This CDR3 has 18 amino acids. V lost 4 bases to trimming and J lost 2 bases; unmatched junction nucleotides: 7. CDR1 and CDR2 (germline): SGHKS, YYEKEE (reference sequence). Here the CDR3 DNA reads TGTGCCAGCAGCCACAGACTAGCGGGGGTAGCTGGGGCCAACGTCCTGACTTTC. It encodes CASSHRLAGVAGANVLTF.

This chain connects TRBV7-9 to TRBJ2-1, with a tentative D call TRBD1 (5 bases). Germline values: CDR1 SEHNR, CDR2 FQNEAQ (reference sequence). This CDR3 region has 16 residues. Trimming removed 3 bases from V and 0 bases from J, with 12 bases in between. CDR3 nucleotides: TGTGCCAGCAGCTTGGTGACAGTAGGCTCCTACAATGAGCAGTTCTTC. Its translation is CASSLVTVGSYNEQFF.

The V gene is TRBV2, the J gene TRBJ1-2; D is unclear. The CDR3 has 11 residues. CDR1 and CDR2 from the germline V gene are SNHLY and FYNNEI. The V end was cut by 6 bases, the J end by 5 bases, with 7 bases between. The chain's CDR3 is CASSPTYGYTF. CDR3 DNA sequence: TGTGCCAGCAGCCCTACATATGGCTACACCTTC.

J is TRBJ2-2 and V is TRBV5-6; D is perhaps TRBD1 or TRBD2 (5 bases each). The V end lost 4 bases, the J end lost 9 bases, and 19 bases lay between the germline ends. The CDR3 is 15 residues long. Per the germline V gene, CDR1 is SGHDT and CDR2 is YYEEEE. The DNA of the CDR3 is TGTGCCAGCAGCCGACGTGGGACCCAGCGCCGGGAGCTGTTTTTT. Encoded protein: CASSRRGTQRRELFF.

This clone was seen a single time. The rearrangement uses TRBV25-1 and TRBJ2-2, with a tentative D call TRBD2 (5 bases). Germline CDR1 MGHDK, CDR2 SYGVNS. This CDR3 has 15 residues. Trimming removed 11 bases at V and 7 bases at J, with 23 bases between. Here the CDR3 DNA reads TGTGCCCCCCCCGTCGGGGATCGCATCTTCGGGGAGCTGTTTTTT. This gives the protein CAPPVGDRIFGELFF.

The CDR3 DNA follows: TGTGCCACGGCTAATAGCGGATCGGAGACCCAGTACTTC. Its translation: CATANSGSETQYF. V is TRBV2 and J is TRBJ2-5; tentatively, D is TRBD2 (6 bases). Trimming pared 10 bases from V and 5 bases from J, leaving 17 bases between. CDR3 length: 13 amino acids. CDR1 and CDR2 from the germline V gene are SNHLY and FYNNEI.

The chain links TRBV4-1 to TRBJ2-7; tentatively, D is TRBD1 (6 bases). Looked up from germline, CDR1 is MGHRA and CDR2 is YSYEKL. The CDR3 sequence is 15 residues long. Trimming shortened V by 0 bases and J by 1 base, and 10 bases separated the two germline ends. The CDR3 loop is CASSQEGALSYEQYF. The CDR3 DNA sequence: TGCGCCAGCAGCCAAGAGGGGGCCCTTTCCTACGAGCAGTACTTC.

The chain joins TRBV6-1 to TRBJ1-2, with D possibly matching TRBD1 (5 bases). V was pared by 2 bases and J by 0 bases, with 16 bases between. Germline CDR1 and CDR2: MNHNS and SASEGT. The CDR3 consists of 17 residues. CDR3 amino acids: CASSELTAIPANYGYTF. The CDR3 nucleotides read TGTGCCAGCAGTGAATTGACAGCGATCCCGGCTAACTATGGCTACACCTTC.

This chain joins TRBV5-6 and TRBJ2-3; D might be TRBD2 (5 bases). Germline V lookup: CDR1 SGHDT, CDR2 YYEEEE. Trimming removed 0 bases at V and 4 bases at J, with 6 bases between. The CDR3 totals 13 residues. Here the CDR3 DNA reads TGTGCCAGCAGCTTGGCCGGGGCAGATACGCAGTATTTT. As protein: CASSLAGADTQYF.

The chain combines TRBV5-1 with TRBJ1-2; D gene ambiguous. The CDR3 is made up of 15 amino acids. Germline CDR1 and CDR2: SGHRS and YFSETQ. Trimming stripped 4 bases from V and 2 bases from J, with 15 bases between. DNA for the CDR3: TGCGCCAGCAGCCCTACCCCAACAGAAAACTATGGCTACACCTTC. Its protein product is CASSPTPTENYGYTF.

The chain links TRBV5-1 to TRBJ2-2, with TRBD1 identical over 9 bases. Trimming at V came to 0 bases and at J to 1 base, leaving 7 bases not matched to a gene. The germline V gene has CDR1 SGHRS and CDR2 YFSETQ. This CDR3 spans 18 amino acids. CDR3: CASSLARAGQGNTGELFF. Written as DNA, the CDR3 is TGCGCCAGCAGCTTGGCCAGGGCGGGACAGGGGAACACCGGGGAGCTGTTTTTT.

The V and J genes are TRBV5-1 and TRBJ1-5, with a weak D call TRBD1 (5 bases). This CDR3 is 15 amino acids long. Germline-derived CDR1 and CDR2 are SGHRS and YFSETQ. V was trimmed by 4 bases and J by 1 base, leaving 12 bases between them. The CDR3 DNA is TGCGCCAGCAGCACGGGACTCGGAAGCAATCAGCCCCAGCATTTT. It yields the protein CASSTGLGSNQPQHF.